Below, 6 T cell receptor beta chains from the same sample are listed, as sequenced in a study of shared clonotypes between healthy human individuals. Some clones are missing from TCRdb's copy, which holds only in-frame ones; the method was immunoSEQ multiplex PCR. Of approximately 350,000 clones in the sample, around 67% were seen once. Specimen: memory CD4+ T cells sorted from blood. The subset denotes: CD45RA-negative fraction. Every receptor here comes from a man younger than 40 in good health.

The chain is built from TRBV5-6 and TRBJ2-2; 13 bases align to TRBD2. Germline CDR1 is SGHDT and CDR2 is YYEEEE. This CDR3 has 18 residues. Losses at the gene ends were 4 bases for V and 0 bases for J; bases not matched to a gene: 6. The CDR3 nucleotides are TGTGCCAGCAGCACCCCGGGACTAGCGGGACCGAACACCGGGGAGCTGTTTTTT. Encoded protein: CASSTPGLAGPNTGELFF. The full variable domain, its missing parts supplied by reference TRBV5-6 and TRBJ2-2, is DAGVTQSPTHLIKTRGQQVTLRCSPKSGHDTVSWYQQALGQGPQFIFQYYEEEERQRGNFPDRFSGHQFPNYSSELNVNALLLGDSALYLCASSTPGLAGPNTGELFFGEGSRLTVL.

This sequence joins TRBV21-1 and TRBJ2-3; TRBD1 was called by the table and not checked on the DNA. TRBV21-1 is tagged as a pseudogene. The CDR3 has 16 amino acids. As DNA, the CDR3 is TGTGCCAGCAGGTCCGACAGGGCCCGAAACACAGATACGCAGTATTTT. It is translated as CASRSDRARNTDTQYF.

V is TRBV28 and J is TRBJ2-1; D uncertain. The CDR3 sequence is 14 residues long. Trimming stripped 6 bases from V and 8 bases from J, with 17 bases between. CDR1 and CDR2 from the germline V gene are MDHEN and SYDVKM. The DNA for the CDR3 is TGTGCCAGCAGGATAGCCCCAGCGTACGATGAGCAGTTCTTC. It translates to CASRIAPAYDEQFF.

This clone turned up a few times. CDR3 coding DNA: TGTGCCAGCAGTGACTCGAGGCAGACTAACACCGGGGAGCTGTTTTTT. Amino acids: CASSDSRQTNTGELFF. J is TRBJ2-2 and V is TRBV6-4; no reliable D call. Trimming pared 0 bases from V and 2 bases from J, leaving 10 bases between. Germline V gene lookup returns CDR1 MRHNA and CDR2 SNTAGT. This CDR3 spans 16 amino acids.

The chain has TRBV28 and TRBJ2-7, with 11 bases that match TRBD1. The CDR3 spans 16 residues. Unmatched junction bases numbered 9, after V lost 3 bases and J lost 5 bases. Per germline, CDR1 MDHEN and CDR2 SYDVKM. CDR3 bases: TGTGCCAGCAGTTTTGGCTCAGGACAGGGGGCAAACGAGCAGTACTTC. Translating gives CASSFGSGQGANEQYF.

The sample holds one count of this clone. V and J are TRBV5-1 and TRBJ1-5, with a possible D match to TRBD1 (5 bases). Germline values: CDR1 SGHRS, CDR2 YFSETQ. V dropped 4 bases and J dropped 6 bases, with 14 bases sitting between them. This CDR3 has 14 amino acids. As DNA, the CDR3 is TGCGCCAGCAGCGTCGCTCAGGGTGCTCAGCCCCAGCATTTT. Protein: CASSVAQGAQPQHF.